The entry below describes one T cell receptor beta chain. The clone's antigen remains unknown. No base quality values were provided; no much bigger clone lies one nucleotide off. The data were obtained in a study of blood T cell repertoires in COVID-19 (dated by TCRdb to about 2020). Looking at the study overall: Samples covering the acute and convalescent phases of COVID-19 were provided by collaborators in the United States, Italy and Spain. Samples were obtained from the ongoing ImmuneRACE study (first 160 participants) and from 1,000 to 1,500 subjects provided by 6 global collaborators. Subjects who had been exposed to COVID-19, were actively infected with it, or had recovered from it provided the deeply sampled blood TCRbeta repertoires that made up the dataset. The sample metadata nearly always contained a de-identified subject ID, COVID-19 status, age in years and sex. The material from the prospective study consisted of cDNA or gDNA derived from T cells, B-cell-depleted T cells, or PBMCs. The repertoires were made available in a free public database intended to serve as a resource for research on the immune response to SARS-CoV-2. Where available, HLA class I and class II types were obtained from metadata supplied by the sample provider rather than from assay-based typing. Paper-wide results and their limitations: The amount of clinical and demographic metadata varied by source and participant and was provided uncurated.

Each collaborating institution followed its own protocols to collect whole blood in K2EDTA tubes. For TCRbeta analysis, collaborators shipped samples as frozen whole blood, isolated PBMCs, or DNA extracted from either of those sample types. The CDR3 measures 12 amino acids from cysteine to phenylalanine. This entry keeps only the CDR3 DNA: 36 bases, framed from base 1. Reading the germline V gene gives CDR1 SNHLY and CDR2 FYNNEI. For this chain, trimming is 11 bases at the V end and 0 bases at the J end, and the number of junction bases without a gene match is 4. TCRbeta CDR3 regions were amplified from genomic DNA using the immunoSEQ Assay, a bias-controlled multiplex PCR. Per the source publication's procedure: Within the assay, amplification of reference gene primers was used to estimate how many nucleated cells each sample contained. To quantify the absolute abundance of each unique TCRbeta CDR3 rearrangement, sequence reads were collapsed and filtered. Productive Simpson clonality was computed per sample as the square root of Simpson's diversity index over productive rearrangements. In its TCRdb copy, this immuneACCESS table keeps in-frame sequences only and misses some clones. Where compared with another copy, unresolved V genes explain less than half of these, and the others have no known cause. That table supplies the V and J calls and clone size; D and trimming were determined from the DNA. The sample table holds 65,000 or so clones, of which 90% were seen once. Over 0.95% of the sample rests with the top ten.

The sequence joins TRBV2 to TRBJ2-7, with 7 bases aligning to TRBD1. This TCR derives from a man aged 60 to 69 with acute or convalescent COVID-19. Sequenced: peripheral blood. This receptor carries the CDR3 CAGRTGSYEQYF. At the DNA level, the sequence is TGTGCCGGACGGACAGGCTCCTACGAGCAGTACTTC. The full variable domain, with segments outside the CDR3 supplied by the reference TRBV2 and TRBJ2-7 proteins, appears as EPEVTQTPSHQVTQMGQEVILRCVPISNHLYFYWYRQILGQKVEFLVSFYNNEISEKSEIFDDQFSVERPDGSNFTLKIRSTKLEDSAMYFCAGRTGSYEQYFGPGTRLTVT.